The 21 T cell receptor beta chains presented below share a single source sample, sequenced in a study of beta chain features in type 1 diabetes. Study findings and constraints: The study found moderately but significantly shorter TCRB CDR3s in all four CD4+ subsets of Type 1 diabetes patients.

The sequenced template was cDNA made from the entire isolated RNA. Assay: immunoSEQ multiplex PCR; the TCRdb copy retains only in-frame clones and omits some. Among some 120,000 clones listed, about 18% were seen once. Antigens for these TCRs are unknown. Sequenced input: central memory CD4+ T cells from blood. The receptor source for this set is a man aged 18 to 29 with type 1 diabetes.

This clone has a count of ten or more. The chain joins TRBV28 to TRBJ2-7; 11 bases match TRBD1. Germline V CDR1 and CDR2: MDHEN, SYDVKM. The CDR3 contains 16 residues. The trim removed 9 bases at V and 1 base at J, leaving 11 bases unmatched. CDR3 protein: CASIGQGAPRSYEQYF. In DNA form, the CDR3 reads TGTGCCAGTATCGGACAGGGGGCGCCCAGGTCCTACGAGCAGTACTTC.

This clone came up many times. As DNA, the CDR3 is TGTGCCAGCAGCATAATGCGAGATACGCAGTATTTT. Translating it yields CASSIMRDTQYF. The rearrangement joins TRBV7-2 to TRBJ2-3; D remains unclear. CDR1 and CDR2 from the germline V gene are SGHTA and FQGNSA. Trimming took off 5 bases at V and 5 bases at J, with 8 bases between the two ends. This CDR3 contains 12 residues.

As to this clone: This same CDR3 is encoded by further DNA sequences in the sample. The chain couples TRBV7-2 to TRBJ2-1; D is undetermined. CDR3 length: 12 residues. Looked up from germline, CDR1 is SGHTA and CDR2 is FQGNSA. Trimming removed 3 bases from V and 6 bases from J, with 6 bases in between. In DNA form, the CDR3 reads TGTGCCAGCAGCTTCCCACCCAATGAGCAGTTCTTC. This sequence encodes CASSFPPNEQFF.

This clone occurred many times. The J gene is TRBJ2-5, the V gene TRBV14, with a weak D call TRBD1 (6 bases). Germline V gives CDR1 SGHDN, CDR2 FVKESK. This CDR3 spans 13 amino acids. Between the trimmed V and J ends, which lost 6 bases and 0 bases, there was a span of 8 bases. The CDR3 nucleotides read TGTGCCAGCAGTCGGACAGACCAAGAGACCCAGTACTTC. This translates into CASSRTDQETQYF.

This chain joins TRBV28 and TRBJ2-7; D is uncertain. Trimming shortened V by 2 bases and J by 6 bases, and 5 bases separated the two germline ends. The CDR3 runs 11 residues. Germline assignment: CDR1 MDHEN and CDR2 SYDVKM. The CDR3 here is CASSLIGEQYF. CDR3 sequence (DNA): TGTGCCAGCAGTTTAATAGGCGAGCAGTACTTC.

V usage is TRBV18 and J usage is TRBJ2-7, with TRBD2 as a possible D gene (6 bases). V gave up 2 bases and J gave up 2 bases, with 13 bases separating them. Per germline, CDR1 KGHSH and CDR2 LQKENI. The CDR3 contains 15 residues. CDR3 protein: CASSPGGALAYEQYF. CDR3 nucleotide sequence: TGTGCCAGCTCACCAGGAGGGGCCCTAGCCTACGAGCAGTACTTC.

For this clone: This same CDR3 is encoded by further DNA sequences in the sample. V and J are TRBV9 and TRBJ2-5, with D perhaps given as TRBD1 or TRBD2 (5 bases each). Trimming took 0 bases from V and 4 from J, leaving 13 bases between them. In germline, CDR1 is SGDLS, CDR2 YYNGEE. This CDR3 has 15 amino acids. CDR3 protein: CASSVVGTGVETQYF. For the CDR3, the DNA is TGTGCCAGCAGCGTAGTAGGGACCGGGGTAGAGACCCAGTACTTC.

The rearrangement links TRBV6-6 to TRBJ2-7; 7 nucleotides line up with TRBD2. The CDR3 totals 13 residues. Per the germline V gene, CDR1 is MNHNY and CDR2 is SVGAGI (reference sequence). V dropped 2 bases and J dropped 3; count of bases not matched to a gene: 1. The CDR3: CASSYGTNYEQYF. The CDR3 bases are TGTGCCAGCAGTTACGGGACTAACTACGAGCAGTACTTC.

The V gene is TRBV18, the J gene TRBJ2-1; 12 nucleotides match TRBD2. This CDR3 is built from 18 residues. Germline V gives CDR1 KGHSH, CDR2 LQKENI. The V gene end was trimmed by 4 bases and the J gene end by 8 bases; junction bases not matched to a gene: 15. The CDR3 coding sequence is TGTGCCAGCTCACGTAGGCTAGCGGGAGGGACTGTCGAGGATGAGCAGTTCTTC. Its protein product is CASSRRLAGGTVEDEQFF.

This clone was observed a handful of times. The chain employs TRBV11-3 and TRBJ1-1; 9 bases match TRBD1. Germline V CDR1 and CDR2: SGHNT, YENEEA. Trimming removed 5 bases from V and 2 bases from J; junction bases left unmatched: 6. The CDR3 contains 15 residues. This chain's CDR3 is CASSAHTGGNTEAFF. DNA for the CDR3: TGTGCCAGCAGCGCCCATACAGGGGGCAACACTGAAGCTTTCTTT.

This clone was counted only a few times. The gene calls are TRBV18 and TRBJ2-5; D remains ambiguous. CDR1 KGHSH and CDR2 LQKENI come from the germline V gene. This CDR3 has 13 residues. The germline V and J ends were trimmed by 2 bases and 1 base, with 5 bases remaining between them. CDR3 residues: CASSPGIQETQYF. CDR3 DNA: TGTGCCAGCTCACCAGGGATCCAAGAGACCCAGTACTTC.

The rearrangement joins TRBV29-1 to TRBJ1-1, with D maybe TRBD1 (5 bases). In germline, CDR1 is SQVTM, CDR2 ANQGSEA. The V end lost 6 bases, the J end lost 1 base, and 12 bases lay between the germline ends. The CDR3 loop spans 13 amino acids. CDR3 amino acids: CSVGEIRNTEAFF. The DNA for the CDR3 is TGCAGCGTGGGGGAGATCAGGAACACTGAAGCTTTCTTT.

The chain couples TRBV29-1 to TRBJ2-1; D is possibly TRBD1 (5 bases). Trimming left V 4 bases short and J 0 bases short, with 7 bases between. This CDR3 is 13 amino acids long. Germline CDR1 SQVTM, CDR2 ANQGSEA. The CDR3 loop is CSVGQGSYNEQFF. CDR3 in DNA: TGCAGCGTTGGCCAGGGCTCCTACAATGAGCAGTTCTTC.

This clone came up a few times. The chain has TRBV6-6 and TRBJ2-7; TRBD1 matches at 9 bases. Losses at the gene ends were 5 bases for V and 3 bases for J; bases not matched to a gene: 5. Germline V lookup: CDR1 MNHNY, CDR2 SVGAGI (reference sequence). The CDR3 runs to 14 residues. The CDR3: CASSRPGQGYEQYF. The DNA for the CDR3 is TGTGCCAGCAGTCGTCCGGGACAGGGCTACGAGCAGTACTTC.

The sample holds a few counts of this clone. This chain links TRBV6-5 with TRBJ2-1, with 11 positions matching TRBD1. Trimming removed 5 bases from V and 6 bases from J; junction bases left unmatched: 6. In germline, CDR1 is MNHEY, CDR2 SVGAGI. The CDR3 is made up of 15 amino acids. DNA of the CDR3: TGTGCCAGCAGTCCCCGGGGACAGGGGGTCAATGAGCAGTTCTTC. Its protein product is CASSPRGQGVNEQFF.

This clone was picked up a small number of times. The chain uses TRBV27 and TRBJ2-7; D call uncertain. In germline, CDR1 is MNHEY, CDR2 SMNVEV (reference sequence). The CDR3 runs to 13 residues. The DNA of the CDR3 is TGTGCTTTGGTTGGCAGGCGTACCTACGAGCAGTACTTC. Its translation is CALVGRRTYEQYF.

This clone showed up many times. The chain has TRBV29-1 and TRBJ2-2; TRBD2 matches at 9 bases. V was pared by 7 bases and J by 5 bases, with 8 bases of the junction left unmatched. This CDR3 contains 14 residues. Germline V gene lookup returns CDR1 SQVTM and CDR2 ANQGSEA. CDR3 sequence: CSGGRADRTGELFF. CDR3 in DNA: TGCAGCGGCGGGAGGGCCGATAGAACCGGGGAGCTGTTTTTT.

This clone occurred a few times. The chain uses TRBV2 and TRBJ1-1; D gene unclear. The CDR3 contains 13 residues. V was pared by 3 bases and J by 3 bases, with 8 bases between. Germline CDR1 SNHLY, CDR2 FYNNEI. The CDR3 loop reads CASSDDTDTEAFF. CDR3 coding DNA: TGTGCCAGCAGTGACGACACCGACACTGAAGCTTTCTTT.

In this sample, this clone turned up many times. The genes are TRBV7-2 and TRBJ2-7; perhaps TRBD1 as D (7 bases). Germline values: CDR1 SGHTA, CDR2 FQGNSA. The length of the CDR3 is 14 residues. The ends were cut back, 4 bases at V and 4 bases at J, with 14 bases in the middle. The DNA of the CDR3 is TGTGCCAGCAGCTCCTCGACAGGGAGGTACGAGCAGTACTTC. Protein: CASSSSTGRYEQYF.

The chain is built from TRBV2 and TRBJ1-3; no clear D. Trimming cost V 1 base and J 0 bases, with 10 bases left between them. This CDR3 is built from 16 residues. From germline, CDR1 is SNHLY and CDR2 FYNNEI. CDR3 nucleotide sequence: TGTGCCAGCAGTGAAGTAGGGTTTTCCTCTGGAAACACCATATATTTT. It translates to CASSEVGFSSGNTIYF.

The CDR3 DNA is TGTGCCAGCAGCCCCGGGGGGGCGGAGAATGAGCAGTTCTTC. Its protein product is CASSPGGAENEQFF. V usage is TRBV11-3 and J usage is TRBJ2-1; TRBD2 matches at 8 bases. CDR1 and CDR2 (germline): SGHNT, YENEEA. The ends lost 5 bases at V and 7 bases at J; junction bases unmatched: 7. This CDR3 comprises 14 residues.